These 6 T cell receptor beta chains originate from one sample sequenced in a study of OX40 agonist ivuxolimab in advanced cancers. Receptor libraries were prepared by the immunoSEQ multiplex PCR assay. The clones in this table, taken by TCRdb from immuneACCESS, are in-frame only. Not every clone is retained; where verified, under half of the shortfall comes from an unresolved V gene, and the cause of the rest is unknown. The sample table shows under 70,000 clones, and more than 90% are seen once. Jointly, the top ten make up 0.62% of the sample. Sequenced here: CD4+ or CD8+ T cells sorted from blood, sampled in a trial of the OX40 agonist ivuxolimab. These receptor sequences come from an adult with an advanced solid tumor such as melanoma, head and neck, liver or kidney cancer.

The chain joins TRBV2 to TRBJ2-1; 7 nucleotides line up with TRBD2. V lost 4 bases and J lost 3; bases outside the gene matches: 6. The CDR3 sequence is 15 residues long. Per the germline V gene, CDR1 is SNHLY and CDR2 is FYNNEI. CDR3 loop: CASSGAGDVYNEQFF. The CDR3 coding sequence is TGTGCCAGCAGTGGCGCGGGAGACGTCTACAATGAGCAGTTCTTC.

V usage is TRBV4-2 and J usage is TRBJ2-3, with TRBD2 as a possible D gene (6 bases). V dropped 0 bases and J dropped 8 bases, with 15 bases sitting between them. Per germline, CDR1 LGHNA and CDR2 YNFKEQ. CDR3 length: 15 residues. The CDR3 reads CASSQDRPGVGTQYF. CDR3 bases: TGTGCCAGCAGCCAAGATCGCCCGGGAGTCGGTACGCAGTATTTT.

The CDR3 coding sequence is TGTGCCAGTAGGCAAACCTTGAGTCAGCCCCAGCATTTT. Translated: CASRQTLSQPQHF. This chain links TRBV19 with TRBJ1-5; D gene unclear. The length of the CDR3 is 13 residues. Germline V CDR1 and CDR2: LNHDA, SQIVND (reference sequence). Trimming shortened V by 6 bases and J by 6 bases, and 12 bases separated the two germline ends.

This chain links TRBV7-9 with TRBJ2-5; TRBD1 aligns across 7 bases. V was pared by 5 bases and J by 4 bases, with 7 bases of the junction left unmatched. Germline CDR1 and CDR2: SEHNR and FQNEAQ (reference sequence). This CDR3 has 14 amino acids. DNA for the CDR3: TGTGCCAGCAGCCGACAGGGTGAGGGAGAGACCCAGTACTTC. It codes for CASSRQGEGETQYF. Filled out from reference TRBV7-9 and TRBJ2-5, the complete variable domain reads DTGVSQNPRHKITKRGQNVTFRCDPISEHNRLYWYRQTLGQGPEFLTYFQNEAQLEKSRLLSDRFSAERPKGSFSTLEIQRTEQGDSAMYLCASSRQGEGETQYFGPGTRLLVL.

This rearrangement joins TRBV18 to TRBJ1-4; 7 bases match TRBD1. V lost 3 bases and J lost 7; bases outside the gene matches: 8. Germline loops: CDR1 KGHSH, CDR2 LQKENI. This CDR3 spans 15 amino acids. The CDR3 protein is CASSPEGADSEKLFF. The CDR3 DNA is TGTGCCAGCTCACCGGAGGGGGCGGACAGTGAAAAACTGTTTTTT.

The chain recombines TRBV10-2 with TRBJ2-3; D is unresolved. The V and J ends lost 3 bases and 4 bases respectively, with 11 bases between them. CDR3 length: 14 amino acids. Germline V gives CDR1 WSHSY, CDR2 SAAADI. For the CDR3, the DNA is TGCGCCAGCAGTGAAGGTGTAGGCGCAGATACGCAGTATTTT. This sequence encodes CASSEGVGADTQYF.